The sequence of this T cell receptor beta chain was determined in a study of cytomegalovirus exposure and HLA in healthy donors (dated by TCRdb to 2015 to 2018). For the study in its entirety: An earlier analysis of several hundred of the donors reported approximately 300 Gb of sequence data and about 100 million unique TCR beta sequences from around 200 million T cells. An early release that covered about 600 HLA-typed donors contained around 300 gigabases of sequencing data and some 87 million unique TCR sequences. Of the 350 to 400 genotyped donors, over 65% fell in the genetic ancestry cluster associated with self-reported Caucasian donors. The study was designed to test whether signatures of past pathogen exposure could be identified by cataloging public T cell receptors. The study profiled the T cell repertoires of about 720 subjects by immunosequencing and related them to cytomegalovirus serostatus. Along with the approximately 700-subject first cohort, a separate validation cohort of roughly 110 different subjects was used. High-throughput TCR immunosequencing, statistical association of individual TCRs with disease status, and machine learning were combined to predict cytomegalovirus infection status. A later analysis re-examined previously published TCR beta repertoires from about 670 donors and added high-resolution HLA genotyping to investigate patterns of TCR occurrence. Rather than drawing on any new phenotypic data, the later analysis identified candidate immune exposures from TCR beta sequences and the way those sequences occurred across donors. An earlier analysis of 587 of the donors used high-throughput TCR beta sequencing to judge whether each TCR beta V gene segment behaved as functional or pseudogenic. Donor age, sex, ethnicity and CMV serostatus were compiled alongside the repertoire data. A later genetic analysis took genome-wide SNP genotypes for about 65% of the 666 donors and used that subset as a discovery cohort. Every repertoire in the discovery cohort had been generated on one and the same sequencing platform. Class I and class II HLA loci were covered by the typing at four-digit resolution. Typing coverage varied by locus: roughly 629-640 donors for A, B, C, DRB1 and DQB1; 500 to 550 for DQA1; around 610 for DPA1; roughly 450 for DPB1. A few DR-DQ haplotypes were treated as single units for association and clustering because of strong linkage in the cohort. Across roughly 420 genotyped donors of the cohort, an average of roughly 200,000 unique TCR beta nucleotide sequences per donor were sequenced, and 15% to 20% of those sequences were non-productive.

Library preparation used the immunoSEQ multiplex PCR assay. For the multiplex PCR, a mixture combining 60 forward primers for TCR Vbeta segments and 13 reverse primers for TCR Jbeta segments was used. The CDR3 region of rearranged TCR beta genes was amplified from genomic DNA by a multiplex PCR assay. The Illumina HiSeq System was used to sequence the amplified TCR beta libraries as 87-base-pair reads. Per the source publication's procedure: In a later analysis, roughly 80 million unique TCR beta chains were counted across the roughly 670 repertoires, and approximately 11 million of these chains were shared by at least two donors. Raw reads were error-corrected and collapsed into unique sequences by a nearest-neighbor algorithm in which closely related sequences were merged to remove PCR and sequencing errors. To assign V, D and J gene segments, CDR3 sequences were aligned to IMGT reference sequences. Each retained sequence needed at least a six-nucleotide match to both a V gene segment and a J gene segment. Rearrangements were classified as productive when the CDR3 lacked stop codons and remained in frame with V and J, and all other rearrangements were classified as non-productive. CDR3 was defined according to IMGT convention as the region running from the second conserved V-encoded cysteine to the conserved J-encoded phenylalanine. In an earlier analysis of 500 to 650 of the donors, sequences lacking an unambiguous match to a single V gene segment were excluded. An earlier analysis of fewer than 650 of the donors classified V segments as functional when productive rearrangements were above 56.7% and as segregating when the standard deviation between donors was above 5%. A statistical classification framework was built for diagnosing cytomegalovirus status from the catalog of TCR beta chain sequences. V and J gene assignment, in a later analysis, came from comparing TCR nucleotide sequences with IMGT/GENE-DB human TR gene sequences. Using the TCRdist pipeline, a later analysis assigned CDR3 sequences along with most-parsimonious VDJ recombination scenarios. In a later analysis, each TCR beta chain was defined by its CDR3 amino acid sequence together with its V-gene family, and reads lacking a unique V-gene family were excluded. In a later analysis, some 600 highly shared, low-generation-probability nucleotide sequences were removed to address suspected cross-contamination and a sequencing artifact. In a later analysis, a clonal expansion index for each public chain was calculated from normalized within-repertoire ranks of inferred template counts. Generation probabilities in a later analysis came from a VDJ recombination model fitted to out-of-frame rearrangements, and those results were checked against IGoR. In a later analysis, hypergeometric tests were used to score TCR-TCR, TCR-HLA and TCR-CMV co-occurrence, with a repertoire-size bias correction applied to TCR pairs. False discovery rates were estimated in a later analysis by permuting HLA or CMV assignments 20 times. In a later analysis, co-occurring TCRs were grouped with DBSCAN, and TCRdist sequence similarity was added when clustering was performed within HLA-allele-positive subsets. For co-occurrence clustering, repertoires with fewer than 30,000 or more than 120,000 public chains were excluded, along with 4 to 6 repertoires with anomalous nucleotide sharing. TCRdb limited this immuneACCESS table to in-frame rearrangements with V and J called. A share of clones is missing; checked studies link under half to unresolved V genes, and the rest is unexplained. V, J and clone size reflect that table, while D and trimming were determined from the DNA. The sample contains some 140,000 clones, approximately 61% of them found a single time. Together, the top ten hold 1.5% to 2% of the sample.

The V end loses 6 bases and the J end loses 0 bases, and a stretch of 14 bases separates them. CDR1 and CDR2, per the germline V gene, are SGHRS and YFSETQ. CDR3 length: 15 amino acids, cysteine to phenylalanine. Of the read, only the CDR3 DNA is kept; its 45 bases are in frame from base 1. Comment on this clone: The target of this receptor is not known. Base qualities are not recorded, but no much larger clone differs from it by a single base.

The cohort consisted of 600 or so healthy bone marrow donors. At the time of sampling, all cohort members were nominally healthy, though unrecorded immune exposures were likely present. Of the 690 or so cohort members, 250 to 300 had positive CMV serostatus and just over 350 had negative CMV serostatus, and CMV serostatus was not recorded for the donor. A peripheral blood sample was collected from each donor, and TCR beta sequencing was performed on peripheral blood mononuclear cells. Genomic DNA was extracted from the blood cell samples with the Qiagen DNeasy Blood Extraction Kit. What the authors observed across the whole study: A later genetic analysis reported fewer N-insertions in productive TCRs among donors in an Asian-associated ancestry cluster than the roughly 720-donor mean. The sequencing pipeline was judged likely to have produced a cluster of highly shared sequence variants as a technical artifact. A later analysis associated 16,951 TCR beta sequences with specific HLA alleles at a false discovery rate of 0.05. In a later analysis, HLA-associated TCR beta chains were found to be more clonally expanded and to have lower generation probabilities than equally common non-associated chains. CMV serostatus was the only immune exposure information available for the cohort. Because HLA typing was unavailable for some donors at each locus, only the typed subset was used in association tests. In a later analysis, several top co-occurrence clusters were reported to appear linked to parvovirus B19, influenza, CMV and Epstein-Barr virus. A further reported finding was that TCR beta sequences accurately predicted the HLA-A and HLA-B alleles for most subjects in the first cohort. A few of the identified cytomegalovirus-associated TCR beta chains were confirmed in vitro to be specific for cytomegalovirus antigens. Correlated functional status among segregating V segments might be attributable to linkage disequilibrium, but an unknown experimental factor could not be ruled out. An earlier analysis of approximately 540 of the donors showed that most TCR beta V segments appeared in productive rearrangements either about 90% or about 30% of the time, which broadly matched IMGT annotations. The cohort was sequenced for TCR beta chains only, and without alpha or paired-chain data the features that could be detected were limited. Because the 87-base-pair reads could not distinguish some IMGT-functional V segments, including TRBV6-2 and TRBV6-3, those segments were excluded. V-gene and J-gene trimming of TCR beta chains was associated with a missense DCLRE1C variant in a later genetic analysis, and the association was replicated in an independent cohort. Roughly uniform sequencing depth across donors was assumed in presence/absence analyses, although this assumption may not hold. The classifier was reported to diagnose cytomegalovirus status with high specificity and sensitivity in both the original cohort and the validation cohort. Strong co-occurrence of HLA alleles, especially DR and DQ, made assigning TCR associations to individual alleles difficult. The study gave a list of 150 to 200 TCR beta chains associated with cytomegalovirus. According to a later analysis, most CMV-associated TCR beta chains appeared to be HLA-restricted, and the HLA associations seemed to be driven largely by CMV exposure. Because counts were too low, 15 to 20 rarely observed V segments, including chromosome 9 orphons, were excluded from the earlier analysis of under 650 of the donors. While some public TCRs were present in many individuals, most TCR sequences turned up only very rarely across donors. According to the authors, the approach could potentially be generalized to other disease states and immunological phenotypes. According to a later analysis, TCR association rates differed among HLA loci, with DRB1 alleles showing the most associated TCRs and HLA-C alleles showing the fewest.

The source is a human donor in good health. The sample comprised PBMCs. The chain is encoded by TRBV5-1 joined to TRBJ2-3; the D segment could be TRBD2, given 6 matching bases. The DNA sequence is as follows: TGCGCCAGCACCGAGGGGACTTCCAGCACAGATACGCAGTATTTT. Translated, it reads CASTEGTSSTDTQYF.